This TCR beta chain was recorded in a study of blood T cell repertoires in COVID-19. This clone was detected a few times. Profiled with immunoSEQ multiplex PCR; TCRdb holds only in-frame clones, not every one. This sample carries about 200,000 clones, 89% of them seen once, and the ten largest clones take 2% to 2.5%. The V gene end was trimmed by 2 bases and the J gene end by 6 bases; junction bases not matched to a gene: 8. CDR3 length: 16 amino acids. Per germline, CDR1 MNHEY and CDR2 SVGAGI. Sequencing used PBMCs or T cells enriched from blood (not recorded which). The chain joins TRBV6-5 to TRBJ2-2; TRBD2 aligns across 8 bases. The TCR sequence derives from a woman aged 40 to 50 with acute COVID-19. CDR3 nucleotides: TGTGCCAGCAGTTACACCCCAGCGGGAGCGGCCGGGGAGCTGTTTTTT. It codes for CASSYTPAGAAGELFF.